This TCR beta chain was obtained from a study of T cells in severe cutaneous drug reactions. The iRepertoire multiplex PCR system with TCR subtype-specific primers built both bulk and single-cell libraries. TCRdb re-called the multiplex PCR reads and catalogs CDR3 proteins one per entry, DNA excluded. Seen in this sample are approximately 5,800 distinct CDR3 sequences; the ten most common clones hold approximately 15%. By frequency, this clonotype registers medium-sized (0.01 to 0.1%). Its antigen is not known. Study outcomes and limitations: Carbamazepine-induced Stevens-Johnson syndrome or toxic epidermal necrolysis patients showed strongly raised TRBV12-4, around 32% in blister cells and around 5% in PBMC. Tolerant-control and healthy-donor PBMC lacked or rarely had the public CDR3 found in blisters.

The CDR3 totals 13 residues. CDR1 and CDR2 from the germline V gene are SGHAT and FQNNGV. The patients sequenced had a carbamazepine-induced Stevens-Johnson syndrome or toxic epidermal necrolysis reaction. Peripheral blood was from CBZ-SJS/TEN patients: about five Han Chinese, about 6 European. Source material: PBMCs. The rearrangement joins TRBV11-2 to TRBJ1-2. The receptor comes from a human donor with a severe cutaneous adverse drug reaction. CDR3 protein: CASSPLSGYGYTF.